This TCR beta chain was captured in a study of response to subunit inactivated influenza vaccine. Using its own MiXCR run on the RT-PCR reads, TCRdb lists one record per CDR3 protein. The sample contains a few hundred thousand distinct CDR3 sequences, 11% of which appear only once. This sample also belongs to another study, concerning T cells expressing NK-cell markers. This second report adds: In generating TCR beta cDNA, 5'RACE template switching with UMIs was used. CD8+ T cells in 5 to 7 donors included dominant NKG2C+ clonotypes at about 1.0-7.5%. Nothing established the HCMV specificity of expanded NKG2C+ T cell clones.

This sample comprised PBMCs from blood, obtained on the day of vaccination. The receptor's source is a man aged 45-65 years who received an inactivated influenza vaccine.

Here the CDR3 DNA reads TGTGCCAGCAGAGGGGGATCGGCCAAAAACATTCAGTACTTC. It specifies CASRGGSAKNIQYF. The rearrangement uses TRBV28 and TRBJ2-4, with D possibly TRBD1 on 6 matching bases. Trimming pared 6 bases from V and 1 base from J, leaving 10 bases between. The CDR3 covers 14 residues. The germline gives CDR1 MDHEN, CDR2 SYDVKM.